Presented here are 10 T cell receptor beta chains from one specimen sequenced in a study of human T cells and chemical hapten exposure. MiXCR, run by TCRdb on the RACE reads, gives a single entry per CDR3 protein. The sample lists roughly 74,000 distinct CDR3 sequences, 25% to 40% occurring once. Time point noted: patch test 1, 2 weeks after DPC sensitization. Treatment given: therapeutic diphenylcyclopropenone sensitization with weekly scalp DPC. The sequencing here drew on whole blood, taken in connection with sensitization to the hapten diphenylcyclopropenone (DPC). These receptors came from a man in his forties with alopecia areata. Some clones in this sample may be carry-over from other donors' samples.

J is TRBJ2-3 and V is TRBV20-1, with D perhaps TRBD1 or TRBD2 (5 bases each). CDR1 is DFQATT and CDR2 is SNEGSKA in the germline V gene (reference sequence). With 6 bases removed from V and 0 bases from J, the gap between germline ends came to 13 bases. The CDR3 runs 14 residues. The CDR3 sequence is CSAGTVKSTDTQYF. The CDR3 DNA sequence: TGCAGTGCAGGGACGGTAAAAAGCACAGATACGCAGTATTTT.

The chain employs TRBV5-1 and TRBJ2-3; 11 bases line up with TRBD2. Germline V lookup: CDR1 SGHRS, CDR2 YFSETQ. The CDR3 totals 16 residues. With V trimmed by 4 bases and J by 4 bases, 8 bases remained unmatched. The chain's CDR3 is CASSQGLAGIADTQYF. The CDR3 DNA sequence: TGCGCCAGCAGCCAAGGACTAGCGGGTATAGCAGATACGCAGTATTTT.

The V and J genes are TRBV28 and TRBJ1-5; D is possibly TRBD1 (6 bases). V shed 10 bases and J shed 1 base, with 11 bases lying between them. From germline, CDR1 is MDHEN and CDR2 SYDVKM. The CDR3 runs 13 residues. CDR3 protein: CATWGASNQPQHF. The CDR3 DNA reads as TGTGCCACTTGGGGGGCCAGCAATCAGCCCCAGCATTTT.

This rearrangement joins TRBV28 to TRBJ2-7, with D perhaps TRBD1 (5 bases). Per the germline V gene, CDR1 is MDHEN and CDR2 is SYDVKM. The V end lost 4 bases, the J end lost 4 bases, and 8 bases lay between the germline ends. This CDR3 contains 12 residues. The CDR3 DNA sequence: TGTGCCAGCAGTTCCCACAGGTACGAGCAGTACTTC. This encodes CASSSHRYEQYF. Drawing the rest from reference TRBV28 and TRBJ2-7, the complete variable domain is DVKVTQSSRYLVKRTGEKVFLECVQDMDHENMFWYRQDPGLGLRLIYFSYDVKMKEKGDIPEGYSVSREKKERFSLILESASTNQTSMYLCASSSHRYEQYFGPGTRLTVT.

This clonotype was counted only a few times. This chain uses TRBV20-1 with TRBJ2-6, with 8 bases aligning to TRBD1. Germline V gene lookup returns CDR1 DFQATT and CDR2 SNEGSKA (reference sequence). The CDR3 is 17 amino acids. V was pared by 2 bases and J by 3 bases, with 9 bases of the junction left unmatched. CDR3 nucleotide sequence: TGCAGTGCTAGAATGGCAGGGGGCTTTAGTGGGGCCAACGTCCTGACTTTC. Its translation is CSARMAGGFSGANVLTF.

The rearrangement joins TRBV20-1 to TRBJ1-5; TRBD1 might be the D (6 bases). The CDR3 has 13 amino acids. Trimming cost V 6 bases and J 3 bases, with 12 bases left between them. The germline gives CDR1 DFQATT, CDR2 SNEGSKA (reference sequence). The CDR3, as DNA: TGCAGTGCCTTGGACAGCCACAATCAGCCCCAGCATTTT. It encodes CSALDSHNQPQHF.

The CDR3 reads CASSSRLAERTGELFF. DNA for the CDR3: TGTGCCAGCAGCTCCCGGCTAGCGGAGAGGACCGGGGAGCTGTTTTTT. This sequence joins TRBV7-9 and TRBJ2-2; TRBD2 agrees at 7 bases. With V trimmed by 4 bases and J by 5 bases, 10 bases remained unmatched. This CDR3 is 16 amino acids long. Per the germline V gene, CDR1 is SEHNR and CDR2 is FQNEAQ (reference sequence). The variable domain in full, completed from reference TRBV7-9 and TRBJ2-2, reads DTGVSQNPRHKITKRGQNVTFRCDPISEHNRLYWYRQTLGQGPEFLTYFQNEAQLEKSRLLSDRFSAERPKGSFSTLEIQRTEQGDSAMYLCASSSRLAERTGELFFGEGSRLTVL.

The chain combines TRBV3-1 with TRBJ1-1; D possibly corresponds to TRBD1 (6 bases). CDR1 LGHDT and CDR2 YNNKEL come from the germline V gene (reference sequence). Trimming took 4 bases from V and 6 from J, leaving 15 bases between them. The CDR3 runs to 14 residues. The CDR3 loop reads CASSLSRGAAEAFF. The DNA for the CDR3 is TGTGCCAGCAGCCTTTCGCGGGGGGCGGCTGAAGCTTTCTTT.

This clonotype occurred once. CDR3 sequence: CASSNERDYTDTQYF. The CDR3 DNA reads TGTGCCAGCAGTAATGAGCGGGACTACACAGATACGCAGTATTTT. The rearrangement links TRBV6-2 or TRBV6-3 to TRBJ2-3; TRBD2 matches 7 bases. The length of the CDR3 is 15 residues. V trimming: 5 bases; J trimming: 2 bases; junction bases outside the gene matches: 7. Germline loops: CDR1 MNHEY, CDR2 SVGEGT.

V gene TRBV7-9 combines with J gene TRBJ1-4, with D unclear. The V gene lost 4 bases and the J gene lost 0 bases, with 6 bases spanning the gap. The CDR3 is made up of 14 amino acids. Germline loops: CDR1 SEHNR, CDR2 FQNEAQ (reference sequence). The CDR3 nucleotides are TGTGCCAGCAGCTATGATGCAACTAATGAAAAACTGTTTTTT. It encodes CASSYDATNEKLFF. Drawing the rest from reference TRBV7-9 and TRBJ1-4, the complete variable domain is DTGVSQNPRHKITKRGQNVTFRCDPISEHNRLYWYRQTLGQGPEFLTYFQNEAQLEKSRLLSDRFSAERPKGSFSTLEIQRTEQGDSAMYLCASSYDATNEKLFFGSGTQLSVL.